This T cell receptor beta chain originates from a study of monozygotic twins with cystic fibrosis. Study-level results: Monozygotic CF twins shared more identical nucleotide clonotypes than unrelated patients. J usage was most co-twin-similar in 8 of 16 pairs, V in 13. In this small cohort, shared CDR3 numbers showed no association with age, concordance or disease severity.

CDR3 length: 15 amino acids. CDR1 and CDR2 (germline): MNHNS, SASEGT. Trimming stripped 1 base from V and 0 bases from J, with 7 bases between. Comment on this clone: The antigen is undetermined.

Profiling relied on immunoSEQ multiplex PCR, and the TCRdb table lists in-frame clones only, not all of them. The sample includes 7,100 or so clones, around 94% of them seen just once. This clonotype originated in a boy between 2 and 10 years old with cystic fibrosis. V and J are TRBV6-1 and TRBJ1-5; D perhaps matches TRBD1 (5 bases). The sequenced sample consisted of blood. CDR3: CASSEVGGSNQPQHF. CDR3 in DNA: TGTGCCAGCAGTGAAGTTGGGGGTAGCAATCAGCCCCAGCATTTT.